This T cell receptor beta chain was retrieved from a study of regulatory T cells in long-lasting Graves disease. The time point: persistent/refractory GD, antithyroid drugs over 5 years with positive TRAb. PBMCs were the source of the RNA used for TCR sequencing. It was American Thyroid Association guidelines that determined Graves' disease diagnosis. Study results and limitations: Favoring TRBV28, TRBJ1-2 and TRBJ2-5 was a feature seen in persistent disease.

This clonotype turned up a few times. Its matching antigen is unknown. Deletions cut 0 bases from V and 0 bases from J, with 12 bases between. This CDR3 is built from 17 residues. Germline V CDR1 and CDR2: SGHRS, YFSETQ. HTBI primers from iRepertoire and Arm-PCR of CDR3 regions yielded the TCR beta libraries. In TCRdb, the multiplex PCR reads were re-called with MiXCR into one record per CDR3 protein. The sample lists over 650,000 distinct CDR3 sequences, about 30% seen once, with under 50% in the top ten. The sequences come from peripheral blood mononuclear cells (PBMCs), collected when the disease was refractory, from a patient treated with antithyroid drugs. This receptor was taken from a female donor with Graves disease. The gene calls are TRBV5-1 and TRBJ2-2, with D perhaps TRBD1 or TRBD2 (6 bases each). The CDR3 DNA reads TGCGCCAGCAGCTTGGCCGGGGGCGGAACGAACACCGGGGAGCTGTTTTTT. Translation: CASSLAGGGTNTGELFF.